The next 26 T cell receptor beta chains were all read from a single sample in a study of TIL therapy for anti-PD-1-resistant metastatic lung cancer (dated by TCRdb to the early 2020s). The time point label, read with the paper, signifies: pre-treatment sample, taken before nivolumab and TIL therapy. Baseline tumor samples were excised metastases, mostly pleural nodules or supraclavicular lymph nodes, from the same resection used to grow TIL. Using bias-controlled multiplex PCR with the immunoSEQ v3 hsTCRB kit, the TCR beta CDR3 regions were amplified from genomic DNA. Not all clones reach the TCRdb copy of this immuneACCESS table, which keeps in-frame sequences only. Checked studies attribute under half of the gap to unresolved V genes and leave the rest unexplained. This sample has around 100,000 clones in its table, and about three fifths of those were observed once. Over 9.5% of the sample comes from the top ten.

Sequences were derived from tumor tissue, sampled at baseline. Every receptor here comes from a person between 25 and 79 years old with non-small cell lung cancer.

The chain joins TRBV23-1 to TRBJ2-2; D may be TRBD1 (6 bases). TRBV23-1 is classed as an ORF, of uncertain function. CDR3 length equals 17 residues. The V gene lost 7 bases and the J gene lost 1 base, with 19 bases spanning the gap. DNA for the CDR3: TGCGCCAGCACCCGGTTCAGGGACACCCTGAACACCGGGGAGCTGTTTTTT. This encodes CASTRFRDTLNTGELFF.

The chain is built from TRBV6-2 or TRBV6-3 and TRBJ2-3; tentatively, D is TRBD2 (5 bases). CDR3 size: 17 residues. CDR1 is MNHEY and CDR2 is SVGEGT in the germline V gene. Trimming pared 4 bases from V and 1 base from J, leaving 18 bases between. CDR3 residues: CASSSRSVRVGTDTQYF. CDR3 DNA: TGTGCCAGCAGTTCCAGGAGCGTGAGGGTCGGCACAGATACGCAGTATTTT.

The rearrangement joins TRBV24-1 to TRBJ1-2; the D gene is possibly TRBD1 (5 bases). The CDR3 is made up of 13 amino acids. Germline V gene sequence: CDR1 KGHDR, CDR2 SFDVKD. The V and J ends lost 5 bases and 7 bases respectively, with 13 bases between them. CDR3 bases: TGTGCCACCAGTGGAGCCAGGGAGTCTGGCTACACCTTC. Translation gives CATSGARESGYTF.

The chain couples TRBV2 to TRBJ2-1; 9 bases match TRBD2. The CDR3 runs 15 residues. Germline values: CDR1 SNHLY, CDR2 FYNNEI. J lost 3 bases, V lost 2 bases, and 2 bases had no gene match. CDR3 region: CASSELRGGYNEQFF. The CDR3 DNA reads TGTGCCAGCAGTGAATTGCGGGGGGGCTACAATGAGCAGTTCTTC.

This clone showed up just a few times. The chain recombines TRBV5-1 with TRBJ1-5, with D tentatively TRBD1 (5 bases). CDR3 length equals 14 residues. The V gene's germline CDR1 is SGHRS and CDR2 YFSETQ. V lost 3 bases and J 2 bases, leaving 9 bases between the germline ends. CDR3 amino acids: CASSSGTGNQPQHF. The CDR3 DNA follows: TGCGCCAGCAGCTCCGGGACGGGCAATCAGCCCCAGCATTTT.

The chain employs TRBV27 and TRBJ1-1; D may be TRBD1 (6 bases). V dropped 6 bases and J dropped 5 bases, with 25 bases sitting between them. Germline V lookup: CDR1 MNHEY, CDR2 SMNVEV (reference sequence). CDR3 length: 17 amino acids. CDR3 loop: CASRSLRAGAIGTEAFF. The CDR3 region has the DNA TGTGCCAGCAGGTCCCTGCGCGCGGGGGCGATAGGGACTGAAGCTTTCTTT.

The V gene is TRBV5-6, the J gene TRBJ2-2, with 11 bases that match TRBD2. The CDR3 covers 15 residues. J gave up 6 bases and V 3 bases, and 4 bases lay outside the gene matches. Germline CDR1 is SGHDT and CDR2 is YYEEEE. The chain's CDR3 is CASSSPGLAAGELFF. CDR3 DNA sequence: TGTGCCAGCAGCTCCCCGGGACTAGCGGCCGGGGAGCTGTTTTTT. Variable domain in full (rest from reference TRBV5-6 and TRBJ2-2): DAGVTQSPTHLIKTRGQQVTLRCSPKSGHDTVSWYQQALGQGPQFIFQYYEEEERQRGNFPDRFSGHQFPNYSSELNVNALLLGDSALYLCASSSPGLAAGELFFGEGSRLTVL.

V usage is TRBV2 and J usage is TRBJ2-1; D possibly corresponds to TRBD2 (5 bases). The CDR3 has 12 residues. Germline V lookup: CDR1 SNHLY, CDR2 FYNNEI. The V end lost 7 bases, the J end lost 6 bases, and 10 bases lay between the germline ends. CDR3 residues: CASNLRGNEQFF. CDR3 nucleotides: TGTGCCAGCAACCTCCGGGGCAATGAGCAGTTCTTC.

This sequence joins TRBV5-4 and TRBJ1-1; D unresolved. V lost 0 bases and J lost 1, with 10 bases in between. The CDR3 spans 15 residues. Germline V gene lookup returns CDR1 SGHNT and CDR2 YYREEE (reference sequence). The CDR3: CASSLVWSENTEAFF. The CDR3 region has the DNA TGTGCCAGCAGCTTGGTTTGGTCGGAGAACACTGAAGCTTTCTTT.

This chain links TRBV28 with TRBJ1-2; a weak D match, TRBD1 (6 bases). This CDR3 region has 16 residues. Trimming left V 2 bases short and J 4 bases short, with 17 bases between. Germline lookup yields CDR1 MDHEN and CDR2 SYDVKM. The CDR3: CASSLGGSRGSYGYTF. The CDR3 coding sequence is TGTGCCAGCAGTTTAGGGGGCAGCAGGGGTAGCTATGGCTACACCTTC.

V usage is TRBV7-2 and J usage is TRBJ2-1, with 13 nucleotides matching TRBD2. V dropped 5 bases and J dropped 8; count of bases not matched to a gene: 6. Looked up from germline, CDR1 is SGHTA and CDR2 is FQGNSA. The CDR3 spans 15 residues. The CDR3 DNA reads TGTGCCAGCAGCCCAGGGACTAGCGGGAACGATGAGCAGTTCTTC. This sequence encodes CASSPGTSGNDEQFF.

J is TRBJ1-2 and V is TRBV7-6; D remains unclear. Germline assignment: CDR1 SGHVS and CDR2 FNYEAQ. Trimming took 5 bases from V and 8 from J, leaving 21 bases between them. The CDR3 is 15 residues long. CDR3 amino acids: CASSGLLGAGKGYTF. The CDR3, as DNA: TGTGCCAGCAGCGGTCTGCTGGGTGCGGGAAAGGGCTACACCTTC.

This clone has only one observation. This sequence joins TRBV6-2 or TRBV6-3 and TRBJ1-5; no definite D call. V lost 4 bases and J lost 0, with 10 bases in between. The CDR3 extends over 15 amino acids. Germline values: CDR1 MNHEY, CDR2 SVGEGT. CDR3 sequence reads: CASSWEHYSNQPQHF. The DNA of the CDR3 is TGTGCCAGCAGTTGGGAGCACTATAGCAATCAGCCCCAGCATTTT.

This sequence joins TRBV2 and TRBJ2-1, with D perhaps TRBD2 (6 bases). The germline CDR1 and CDR2 sequences are SNHLY and FYNNEI. The CDR3 runs to 12 residues. V was cut by 6 bases and J by 9 bases, with 12 bases left in between. In nucleotides, the CDR3 is TGTGCCAGCAGCTCGGGAGCGTCTGAGCAGTTCTTC. Translating it yields CASSSGASEQFF.

This clone was counted between two and nine times. V and J are TRBV28 and TRBJ2-5; D not certain. Germline assignment: CDR1 MDHEN and CDR2 SYDVKM. The ends were cut back, 3 bases at V and 1 base at J, with 3 bases in the middle. This CDR3 region has 12 residues. CDR3 sequence: CASSLVQETQYF. CDR3 DNA: TGTGCCAGCAGTTTGGTCCAAGAGACCCAGTACTTC.

The genes are TRBV30 and TRBJ1-2; no definite D call. The CDR3 totals 15 residues. V dropped 2 bases and J dropped 5 bases, with 18 bases sitting between them. Germline V lookup: CDR1 GTSNPN, CDR2 SVGIG (reference sequence). As DNA, the CDR3 is TGTGCCTGGAGTCCAGGACCAGTCCTACCATATGGCTACACCTTC. It yields the protein CAWSPGPVLPYGYTF. The full variable domain, rest sourced from reference TRBV30 and TRBJ1-2, is SQTIHQWPATLVQPVGSPLSLECTVEGTSNPNLYWYRQAAGRGLQLLFYSVGIGQISSEVPQNLSASRPQDRQFILSSKKLLLSDSGFYLCAWSPGPVLPYGYTFGSGTRLTVV.

The chain joins TRBV6-2 or TRBV6-3 to TRBJ2-1, with TRBD1 matching 7 bases. The CDR3 spans 16 residues. Germline CDR1 reads MNHEY; CDR2 reads SVGEGT. The V gene end was trimmed by 2 bases and the J gene end by 3 bases; junction bases not matched to a gene: 7. DNA of the CDR3: TGTGCCAGCAGTTACGAATTAGGGGGCGTCTACAATGAGCAGTTCTTC. It is translated as CASSYELGGVYNEQFF.

V and J are TRBV6-5 and TRBJ1-1, with TRBD1 matching over 8 bases. J lost 6 bases, V lost 7 bases, and 10 bases had no gene match. The germline gives CDR1 MNHEY, CDR2 SVGAGI. The CDR3 spans 14 residues. The CDR3 loop reads CASTPGQEYSEAFF. The DNA for the CDR3 is TGTGCCAGCACCCCGGGACAGGAATATTCTGAAGCTTTCTTT.

This clone was counted between two and nine times. CDR3 DNA: TGTGCCTGGAGGGGCAGTCCGCTCTCACCCCTCCACTTT. As protein: CAWRGSPLSPLHF. The rearrangement joins TRBV30 to TRBJ1-6; D not resolved. The germline CDR1 and CDR2 sequences are GTSNPN and SVGIG (reference sequence). V shed 3 bases and J shed 10 bases, with 13 bases lying between them. There are 13 residues in the CDR3.

The genes are TRBV5-1 and TRBJ2-5; D is ambiguous. Trimming took off 0 bases at V and 4 bases at J, with 13 bases between the two ends. CDR1 is SGHRS and CDR2 is YFSETQ in the germline V gene. The CDR3 has 15 residues. The CDR3 region has the DNA TGCGCCAGCAGCTTGGAGATTGGCGGTGGAGAGACCCAGTACTTC. This codes for CASSLEIGGGETQYF.

The chain couples TRBV11-3 to TRBJ2-7, with D unclear. V shed 5 bases and J shed 0 bases, with 14 bases lying between them. Looked up from germline, CDR1 is SGHNT and CDR2 is YENEEA. The length of the CDR3 is 15 residues. In DNA, the CDR3 is TGTGCCAGCAGCCCACACGCGTCCCTCTCCTACGAGCAGTACTTC. Translated: CASSPHASLSYEQYF. Full variable domain (outside the CDR3, taken from reference TRBV11-3 and TRBJ2-7): EAGVVQSPRYKIIEKKQPVAFWCNPISGHNTLYWYLQNLGQGPELLIRYENEEAVDDSQLPKDRFSAERLKGVDSTLKIQPAELGDSAVYLCASSPHASLSYEQYFGPGTRLTVT.

This clone has only a few counts. V and J are TRBV28 and TRBJ2-7; 11 bases fit TRBD1. Germline loops: CDR1 MDHEN, CDR2 SYDVKM. This CDR3 has 15 residues. After removal of 2 bases from V and 2 bases from J, the junction contained 2 bases not matched to a gene. The CDR3 nucleotides are TGTGCCAGCAGTTTAGGGACAGGGGGTCCCTACGAGCAGTACTTC. Its translation is CASSLGTGGPYEQYF.

This rearrangement joins TRBV7-2 to TRBJ1-1; D uncertain. CDR1 and CDR2 (germline): SGHTA, FQGNSA. The CDR3 totals 12 residues. The germline V and J ends were trimmed by 8 bases and 1 base, with 8 bases remaining between them. The CDR3 bases are TGTGCCAGCCTCCGGGCGAACACTGAAGCTTTCTTT. It is translated as CASLRANTEAFF.

The V call is TRBV9, the J call TRBJ2-1; unclear D gene. The length of the CDR3 is 14 residues. Between the trimmed V and J ends, which lost 0 bases and 6 bases, there was a span of 10 bases. Germline V lookup: CDR1 SGDLS, CDR2 YYNGEE. CDR3 sequence (DNA): TGTGCCAGCAGCGTAGAGGCTGGGATCAATGAGCAGTTCTTC. Encoded protein: CASSVEAGINEQFF.

This clone was counted between two and nine times. The gene calls are TRBV6-2 or TRBV6-3 and TRBJ2-2; D not certain. The length of the CDR3 is 15 residues. Trimming left V 3 bases short and J 2 bases short, with 10 bases between. In germline, CDR1 is MNHEY, CDR2 SVGEGT. CDR3 bases: TGTGCCAGCAGTTATCCTCAGAGAAACACCGGGGAGCTGTTTTTT. This sequence encodes CASSYPQRNTGELFF.

V is TRBV7-9 and J is TRBJ1-1, with 7 bases fitting TRBD1. This CDR3 comprises 11 residues. Germline assignment: CDR1 SEHNR and CDR2 FQNEAQ (reference sequence). Germline trimming cut 8 bases from V and 5 bases from J; bases unmatched to any gene: 2. This chain's CDR3 is CASEGQTEAFF. Written as DNA, the CDR3 is TGTGCCAGCGAGGGACAGACTGAAGCTTTCTTT.